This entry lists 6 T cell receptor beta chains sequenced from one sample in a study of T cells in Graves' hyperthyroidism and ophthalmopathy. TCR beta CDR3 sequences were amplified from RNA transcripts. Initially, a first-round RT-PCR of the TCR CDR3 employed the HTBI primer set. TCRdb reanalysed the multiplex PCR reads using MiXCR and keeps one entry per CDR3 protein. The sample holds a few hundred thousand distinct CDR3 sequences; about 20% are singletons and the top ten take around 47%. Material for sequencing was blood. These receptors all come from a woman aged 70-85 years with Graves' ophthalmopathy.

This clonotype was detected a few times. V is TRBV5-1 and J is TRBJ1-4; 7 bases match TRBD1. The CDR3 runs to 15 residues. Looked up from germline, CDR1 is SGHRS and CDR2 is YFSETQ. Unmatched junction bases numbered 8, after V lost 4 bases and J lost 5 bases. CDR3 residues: CASSQTGTANEKLFF. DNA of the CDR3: TGCGCCAGCAGCCAAACGGGGACAGCGAATGAAAAACTGTTTTTT.

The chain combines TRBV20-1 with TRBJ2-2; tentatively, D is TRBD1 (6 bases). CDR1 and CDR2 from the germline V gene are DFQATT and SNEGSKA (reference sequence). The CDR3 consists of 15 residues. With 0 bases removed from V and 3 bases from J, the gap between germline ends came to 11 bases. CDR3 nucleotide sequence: TGCAGTGCTAGAGACAGGGGATACTACACCGGGGAGCTGTTTTTT. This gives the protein CSARDRGYYTGELFF.

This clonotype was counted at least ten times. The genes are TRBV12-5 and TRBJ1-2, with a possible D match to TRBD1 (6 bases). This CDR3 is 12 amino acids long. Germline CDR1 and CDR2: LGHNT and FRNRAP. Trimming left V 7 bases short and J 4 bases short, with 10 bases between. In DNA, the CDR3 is TGTGCTAGTGAACAGGGCCGCTATGGCTACACCTTC. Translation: CASEQGRYGYTF.

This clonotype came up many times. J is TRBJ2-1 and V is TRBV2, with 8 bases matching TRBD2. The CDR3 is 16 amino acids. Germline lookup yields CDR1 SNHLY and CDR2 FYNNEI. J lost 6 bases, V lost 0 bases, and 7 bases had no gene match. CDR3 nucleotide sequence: TGTGCCAGCAGTGAAGCCCGGGCCGGGGGGGGCAATGAGCAGTTCTTC. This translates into CASSEARAGGGNEQFF.

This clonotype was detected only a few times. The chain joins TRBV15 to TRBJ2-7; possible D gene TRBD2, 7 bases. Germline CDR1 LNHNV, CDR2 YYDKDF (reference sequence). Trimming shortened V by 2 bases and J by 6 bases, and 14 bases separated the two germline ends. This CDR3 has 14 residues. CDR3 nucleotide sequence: TGTGCCACCAGCAGATCCCGAGGGGGGGTCGAGCAGTACTTC. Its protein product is CATSRSRGGVEQYF.

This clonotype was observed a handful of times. CDR3 loop: CASSKRADTQYF. The CDR3 DNA follows: TGTGCCAGCTCCAAAAGGGCAGATACGCAGTATTTT. This chain joins TRBV18 and TRBJ2-3; D unresolved. The CDR3 loop spans 12 amino acids. Deletions cut 6 bases from V and 4 bases from J, with 8 bases between. Germline CDR1 KGHSH, CDR2 LQKENI.